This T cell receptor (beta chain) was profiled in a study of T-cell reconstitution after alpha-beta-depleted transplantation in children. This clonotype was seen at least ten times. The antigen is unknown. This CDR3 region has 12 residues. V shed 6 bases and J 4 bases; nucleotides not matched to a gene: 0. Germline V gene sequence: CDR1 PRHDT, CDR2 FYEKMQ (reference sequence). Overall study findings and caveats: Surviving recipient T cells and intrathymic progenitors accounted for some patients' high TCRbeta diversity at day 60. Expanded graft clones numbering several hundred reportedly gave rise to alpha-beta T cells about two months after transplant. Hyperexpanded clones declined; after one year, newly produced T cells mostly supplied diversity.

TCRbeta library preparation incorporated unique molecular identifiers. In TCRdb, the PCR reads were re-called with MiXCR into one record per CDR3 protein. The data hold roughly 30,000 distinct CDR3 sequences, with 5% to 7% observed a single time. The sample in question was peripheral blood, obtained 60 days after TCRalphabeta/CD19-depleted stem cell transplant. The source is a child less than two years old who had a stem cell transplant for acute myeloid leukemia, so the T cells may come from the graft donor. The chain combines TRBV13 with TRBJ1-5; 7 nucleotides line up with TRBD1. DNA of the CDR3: TGTGCCAGCAGACAGGGGAATCAGCCCCAGCATTTT. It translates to CASRQGNQPQHF.